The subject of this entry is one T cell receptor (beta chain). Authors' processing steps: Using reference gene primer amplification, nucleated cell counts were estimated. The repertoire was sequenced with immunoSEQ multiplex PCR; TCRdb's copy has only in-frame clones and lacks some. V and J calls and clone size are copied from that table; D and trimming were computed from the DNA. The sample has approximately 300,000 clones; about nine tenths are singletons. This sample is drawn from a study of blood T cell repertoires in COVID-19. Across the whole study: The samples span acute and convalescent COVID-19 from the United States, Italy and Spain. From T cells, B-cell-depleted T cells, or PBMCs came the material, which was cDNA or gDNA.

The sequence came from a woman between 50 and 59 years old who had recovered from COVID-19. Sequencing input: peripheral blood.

The CDR3 protein is CASSSTGFLTGELFF. The CDR3, as DNA: TGTGCCAGCAGTTCGACAGGGTTCTTGACCGGGGAGCTGTTTTTT. V usage is TRBV9 and J usage is TRBJ2-2; the match to TRBD1 covers 7 bases. This CDR3 contains 15 residues. Germline V gene data show CDR1 as SGDLS and CDR2 as YYNGEE. The ends lost 5 bases at V and 5 bases at J; junction bases unmatched: 9.